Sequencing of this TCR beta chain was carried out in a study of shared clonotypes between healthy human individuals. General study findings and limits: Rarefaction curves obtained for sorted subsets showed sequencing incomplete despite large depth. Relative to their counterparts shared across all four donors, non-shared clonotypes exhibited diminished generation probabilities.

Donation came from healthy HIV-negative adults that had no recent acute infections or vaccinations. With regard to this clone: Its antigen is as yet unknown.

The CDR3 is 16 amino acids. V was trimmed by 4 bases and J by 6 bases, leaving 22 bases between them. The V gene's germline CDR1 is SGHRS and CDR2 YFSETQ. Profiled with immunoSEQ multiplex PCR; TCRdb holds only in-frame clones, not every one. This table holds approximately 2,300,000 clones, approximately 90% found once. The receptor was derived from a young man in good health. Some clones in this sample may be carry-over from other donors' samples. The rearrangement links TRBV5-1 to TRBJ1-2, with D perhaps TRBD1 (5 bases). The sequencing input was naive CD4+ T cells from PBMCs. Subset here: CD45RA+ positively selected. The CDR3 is CASSRAMGDQDNGYTF. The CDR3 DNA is TGCGCCAGCAGCCGGGCCATGGGGGACCAAGACAATGGCTACACCTTC.